Below, 30 T cell receptor beta chains from the same sample are listed, as sequenced in a study of CD8+CD57+ T cells in acquired aplastic anemia. Patients included in sequencing had previously demonstrated CD8+CD57+ cell expansion by flow cytometry. Researchers used genomic DNA as the template to profile TCR beta VDJ and CDR3. TCRdb reprocessed the reads with MiXCR, giving one entry per CDR3 protein. The repertoire holds 250,000 to 300,000 distinct CDR3 sequences, with 45% to 65% as singletons. Sequencing was performed on sorted CD4+, CD8+, or CD8+CD57+ T cells (not recorded which) from PBMCs. All receptors derive from a human donor with aplastic anemia.

The chain joins TRBV19 to TRBJ2-3; D is uncertain. Germline CDR1 is LNHDA and CDR2 is SQIVND (reference sequence). The CDR3 covers 16 residues. V lost 0 bases to trimming and J lost 0 bases, with 10 bases between them. The CDR3 DNA is TGTGCCAGTAGTATAGAGGGCACTCTGAGCACAGATACGCAGTATTTT. Protein sequence: CASSIEGTLSTDTQYF. Based on the CDR3 plus reference TRBV19 and TRBJ2-3, the full variable domain is DGGITQSPKYLFRKEGQNVTLSCEQNLNHDAMYWYRQDPGQGLRLIYYSQIVNDFQKGDIAEGYSVSREKKESFPLTVTSAQKNPTAFYLCASSIEGTLSTDTQYFGPGTRLTVL.

Comment on this clonotype: A much more abundant neighbour one base away suggests this may be a read error. The chain joins TRBV3-1 to TRBJ2-5, with D maybe TRBD2 (5 bases). Germline loops: CDR1 LGHDT, CDR2 YNNKEL (reference sequence). The CDR3 totals 16 residues. V was clipped by 4 bases and J by 7 bases, with 22 bases between them. The CDR3 coding sequence is TGTGCCAGCAGCCGCCCCCTTTTACGGGGTGGGAGGACCCAGTACTTC. This gives the protein CASSRPLLRGGRTQYF.

Notes on this clonotype: Without the conserved terminal phenylalanine or tryptophan, this CDR3 likely stems from a read error. The chain uses TRBV10-2 and TRBJ2-7, with 10 nucleotides matching TRBD1. This CDR3 has 16 residues. Germline values: CDR1 WSHSY, CDR2 SAAADI. V dropped 5 bases and J dropped 3; count of bases not matched to a gene: 10. DNA for the CDR3: TGCGCCAGCAGTCTCCTTACCGGGACAGGGGTCTACGAGCAGTACCTC. Its protein is CASSLLTGTGVYEQYL.

This clonotype showed up many times. CDR3 sequence (DNA): TGCAGTGCTAGAACCGCCTTTACGCCCGATGAGCAGTTCTTC. This gives the protein CSARTAFTPDEQFF. This chain links TRBV20-1 with TRBJ2-1, with D unclear. V lost 2 bases, J lost 8 bases, and 16 bases lay in between. The CDR3 has 14 amino acids. Germline CDR1 and CDR2: DFQATT and SNEGSKA (reference sequence).

The table lists this clonotype with a few counts. The rearrangement uses TRBV6-1 and TRBJ2-5; 7 nucleotides agree with TRBD2. CDR1 is MNHNS, CDR2 SASEGT, per germline. This CDR3 has 14 amino acids. V shed 10 bases and J 0 bases; nucleotides not matched to a gene: 8. The CDR3 sequence is CAIQLAAYQETQYF. CDR3 sequence (DNA): TGTGCCATTCAGCTAGCGGCATACCAAGAGACCCAGTACTTC.

This clonotype was seen only a few times. The chain has TRBV20-1 and TRBJ2-7; a possible D gene is TRBD1 (6 bases). From germline, CDR1 is DFQATT and CDR2 SNEGSKA (reference sequence). The V and J ends lost 7 bases and 3 bases respectively, with 10 bases between them. This CDR3 contains 11 residues. The CDR3 DNA sequence: TGCAGTGGGGGACATAACTACGAGCAGTACTTC. This encodes CSGGHNYEQYF.

About this clonotype itself: The junction and the germline gene differ at one end; a read error may be behind it. The chain has TRBV2 and TRBJ1-6; D not certain. CDR3 length: 12 residues. Germline loops: CDR1 SNHLY, CDR2 FYNNEI. As DNA, the CDR3 is TGTGCATGTCAGGTCTTTAATACACCCCTCCACTTC. This encodes CACQVFNTPLHF.

This clonotype came up a few times. The chain uses TRBV7-6 and TRBJ2-5; 7 bases match TRBD1. The CDR3 has 17 residues. The J segment lost 4 bases and the V segment lost 3 bases, leaving 14 bases of the junction unmatched. Germline assignment: CDR1 SGHVS and CDR2 FNYEAQ. CDR3 loop: CASSLGAGRGFVETQYF. Here the CDR3 DNA reads TGTGCCAGCAGCTTGGGGGCCGGCAGGGGGTTCGTAGAGACCCAGTACTTC.

This clonotype was found once. The CDR3: CSASPGPGTQYF. The CDR3, as DNA: TGCAGTGCCAGCCCGGGCCCAGGGACCCAGTACTTC. The V gene is TRBV20-1, the J gene TRBJ2-5; D not resolved. V lost 6 bases and J 7 bases, leaving 15 bases between the germline ends. The CDR3 spans 12 residues. Germline CDR1 is DFQATT and CDR2 is SNEGSKA (reference sequence).

This clonotype was seen a handful of times. This chain uses TRBV7-6 with TRBJ1-3, with 8 nucleotides matching TRBD1. With 5 bases clipped from V and 0 bases from J, the junction kept 9 bases outside the gene matches. Germline V gives CDR1 SGHVS, CDR2 FNYEAQ. CDR3 length: 17 residues. CDR3 sequence reads: CASSPIKTGASGNTIYF. CDR3 sequence (DNA): TGTGCCAGCAGCCCGATCAAGACAGGGGCCTCTGGAAACACCATATATTTT.

Comments on this clonotype: One end of the junction fails to match germline, which may point to a read error. This chain joins TRBV15 and TRBJ2-1, with D unresolved. CDR3 length: 11 amino acids. Germline V gives CDR1 LNHNV, CDR2 YYDKDF (reference sequence). In DNA form, the CDR3 reads TGTGCCACCAGCGGTAACAATGAGCGGTTCTTC. Encoded protein: CATSGNNERFF.

This sequence joins TRBV24-1 and TRBJ2-2, with unresolved D. Germline values: CDR1 KGHDR, CDR2 SFDVKD. The V gene lost 3 bases and the J gene lost 5 bases, with 12 bases spanning the gap. This CDR3 is built from 15 residues. The CDR3 is CATSDALDGTGELFF. DNA of the CDR3: TGTGCCACCAGTGATGCTTTAGACGGGACCGGGGAGCTGTTTTTT.

This clonotype was recorded at least ten times. The chain has TRBV7-2 and TRBJ2-7; no firm D call. The CDR3 extends over 12 amino acids. Deletions cut 5 bases from V and 4 bases from J, with 9 bases between. Germline assignment: CDR1 SGHTA and CDR2 FQGNSA. CDR3 sequence: CASSPRPYEQYF. CDR3 nucleotides: TGTGCCAGCAGCCCCCGCCCTTACGAGCAGTACTTC.

Comments on this clonotype: One end of the junction fails to match germline, which may point to a read error. The chain recombines TRBV5-1 with TRBJ2-3; 7 bases map to TRBD1. Germline lookup yields CDR1 SGHRS and CDR2 YFSETQ. The CDR3 covers 15 residues. The CDR3 region is CASSLRQGRTDTQYF. CDR3 coding DNA: TGTGCCAGCAGCTTACGACAGGGACGCACAGATACGCAGTATTTT.

This chain links TRBV24-1 with TRBJ2-7; 7 bases are a match to TRBD1. After removal of 9 bases from V and 5 bases from J, the junction contained 9 bases not matched to a gene. The CDR3 consists of 13 residues. CDR1 is KGHDR, CDR2 SFDVKD, per germline. The CDR3, as DNA: TGTGCCACCTCCCTGACAGGGCTGCACGAGCAGTACTTC. Translating it yields CATSLTGLHEQYF.

With respect to this clonotype: The DNA is omitted, as the CDR3 cannot be located on it reliably, and the CDR3 follows TCRdb's listing. The chain joins TRBV7-2 to TRBJ2-2. Germline CDR1 is SGHTA and CDR2 is FQGNSA. With termini counted, the CDR3 has 17 amino acids. Here the CDR3 reads CASSLGQETQYFGELFF.

Regarding this clonotype: A much larger clone is a single base away; this may be a read error. This chain links TRBV12-3 or TRBV12-4 with TRBJ2-3; TRBD2 might be the D (6 bases). This CDR3 comprises 13 residues. CDR3 in amino acids: CTSSGGLSETQYF. Here the CDR3 DNA reads TGTACCAGCAGTGGGGGACTCTCAGAGACGCAGTATTTT.

The rearrangement joins TRBV2 to TRBJ2-3, with D perhaps matching TRBD2 (5 bases). V lost 7 bases and J lost 2, with 10 bases in between. This CDR3 is 13 amino acids long. Per the germline V gene, CDR1 is SNHLY and CDR2 is FYNNEI. The CDR3 region is CASTGGTTDTQYF. CDR3 nucleotide sequence: TGTGCCAGCACCGGAGGTACCACAGATACGCAGTATTTT.

The chain is built from TRBV5-1 and TRBJ2-7; D gene ambiguous. Germline assignment: CDR1 SGHRS and CDR2 YFSETQ. The length of the CDR3 is 12 residues. V lost 3 bases to trimming and J lost 2 bases, with 6 bases between them. CDR3 loop: CASSYAAYEQYF. CDR3 in DNA: TGCGCCAGCAGCTATGCCGCCTACGAGCAGTACTTC.

The chain carries TRBV19 and TRBJ2-1; D not resolved. Trimming cost V 7 bases and J 4 bases, with 11 bases left between them. The V gene's germline CDR1 is LNHDA and CDR2 SQIVND (reference sequence). There are 13 residues in the CDR3. The CDR3 loop reads CASKVTGYNEQFF. The CDR3 bases are TGTGCCAGTAAGGTGACCGGGTACAATGAGCAGTTCTTC. The full variable domain, with the rest looked up from reference TRBV19 and TRBJ2-1, is DGGITQSPKYLFRKEGQNVTLSCEQNLNHDAMYWYRQDPGQGLRLIYYSQIVNDFQKGDIAEGYSVSREKKESFPLTVTSAQKNPTAFYLCASKVTGYNEQFFGPGTRLTVL.

The J gene is TRBJ2-5, the V gene TRBV9, with TRBD2 matching over 9 bases. Germline CDR1 is SGDLS and CDR2 is YYNGEE. This CDR3 spans 15 amino acids. Trimming took 5 bases from V and 9 from J; bases not matched to a gene: 14. This CDR3 reads CASSIPGTSREAQYF. CDR3 nucleotide sequence: TGTGCCAGCAGTATCCCCGGGACTAGCCGGGAAGCCCAGTACTTC. The variable domain in full, with the rest retrieved from reference TRBV9 and TRBJ2-5, is DSGVTQTPKHLITATGQRVTLRCSPRSGDLSVYWYQQSLDQGLQFLIQYYNGEERAKGNILERFSAQQFPDLHSELNLSSLELGDSALYFCASSIPGTSREAQYFGPGTRLLVL.

The J gene is TRBJ2-2, the V gene TRBV12-3 or TRBV12-4; D uncertain. V was pared by 4 bases and J by 7 bases, with 7 bases between. This CDR3 has 12 residues. CDR3 sequence: CASSSRIGELFF. The CDR3 nucleotides are TGTGCCAGCAGTTCTAGGATCGGGGAGCTGTTTTTT.

This chain links TRBV19 with TRBJ1-1, with 7 bases that match TRBD1. After removal of 5 bases from V and 0 bases from J, the junction contained 9 bases not matched to a gene. The CDR3 has 16 residues. In germline, CDR1 is LNHDA, CDR2 SQIVND (reference sequence). Here the CDR3 reads CASSGGGQTLNTEAFF. CDR3 bases: TGTGCCAGTAGTGGGGGGGGACAGACATTGAACACTGAAGCTTTCTTT.

The chain uses TRBV5-1 and TRBJ1-2; D gene uncertain. CDR3 length: 13 residues. V dropped 0 bases and J dropped 12 bases, with 15 bases sitting between them. Germline V gene lookup returns CDR1 SGHRS and CDR2 YFSETQ. The CDR3 nucleotides are TGCGCCAGCAGCTTGGCAGGAGGGCATGGAAACACCTTC. It specifies CASSLAGGHGNTF.

The chain has TRBV19 and TRBJ1-1; tentative D call: TRBD1 (6 bases). Trimming pared 11 bases from V and 0 bases from J, leaving 13 bases between. The CDR3 totals 13 residues. Germline-derived CDR1 and CDR2 are LNHDA and SQIVND (reference sequence). The CDR3 nucleotides read TGTGCCTGCGAGGACAGCTTGAACACTGAAGCTTTCTTT. Translation gives CACEDSLNTEAFF.

This chain uses TRBV7-9 with TRBJ2-7, with 9 bases matching TRBD1. This CDR3 region has 12 residues. Germline values: CDR1 SEHNR, CDR2 FQNEAQ (reference sequence). The V gene end was trimmed by 11 bases and the J gene end by 5 bases; junction bases not matched to a gene: 7. The CDR3 nucleotides read TGTGCCTTGGGGACAGGGACGGACGAGCAGTACTTC. Translated, it gives CALGTGTDEQYF.

This clonotype was seen many times. V is TRBV19 and J is TRBJ2-5; the D call may be TRBD1 or TRBD2 (5 bases each). Germline V gene sequence: CDR1 LNHDA, CDR2 SQIVND (reference sequence). V lost 3 bases, J lost 1 base, and 9 bases lay in between. This CDR3 is built from 14 residues. This chain's CDR3 is CASSIVGPQETQYF. CDR3 DNA sequence: TGTGCCAGTAGTATTGTGGGACCCCAAGAGACCCAGTACTTC. The full variable domain, rest sourced from reference TRBV19 and TRBJ2-5, is DGGITQSPKYLFRKEGQNVTLSCEQNLNHDAMYWYRQDPGQGLRLIYYSQIVNDFQKGDIAEGYSVSREKKESFPLTVTSAQKNPTAFYLCASSIVGPQETQYFGPGTRLLVL.

On this clonotype itself: An end of the junction does not agree with germline; a read error may underlie this. This chain joins TRBV19 and TRBJ2-3, with D tentatively TRBD1 (6 bases). CDR1 LNHDA and CDR2 SQIVND come from the germline V gene (reference sequence). This CDR3 comprises 15 residues. For the CDR3, the DNA is TGTGCCAGTAGTATCGACAGGACGGGCACAGATGCGCAGTATTTT. Translated, it gives CASSIDRTGTDAQYF.

The sample holds many counts of this clonotype. The V and J genes are TRBV6-5 and TRBJ1-1, with D unclear. The CDR3 contains 16 residues. Germline V gene sequence: CDR1 MNHEY, CDR2 SVGAGI. With 2 bases removed from V and 3 bases from J, the gap between germline ends came to 16 bases. CDR3 in DNA: TGTGCCAGCAGTTACGCGGGAGGACGGCGGGACACTGAAGCTTTCTTT. As protein: CASSYAGGRRDTEAFF.

CDR3 DNA: TGCGCCAGCAGCTTGAACAGGGAGGGGACTGAAGCTTTCTTT. Its protein is CASSLNREGTEAFF. The J gene is TRBJ1-1, the V gene TRBV5-1; D may be TRBD1 (6 bases). The V end was cut by 1 base, the J end by 5 bases, with 12 bases between. The CDR3 has 14 residues. Germline CDR1 reads SGHRS; CDR2 reads YFSETQ.